This passage covers 7 T cell receptor beta chains from one sample sequenced in a study of T cells after yellow fever vaccination. TCRdb reanalysed the 5' RACE reads using MiXCR and keeps one entry per CDR3 protein. The sample shows some 320,000 distinct CDR3 sequences, 7.5% to 9.5% of them seen only once. Sequencing was performed on CD4+ T cells sorted from PBMCs, taken 5 days after the yellow fever booster vaccination. The receptors derive from a man aged 18 to 30 who received the YFV17D yellow fever vaccine.

In its sample, this clonotype was seen a few times. The CDR3 is CATHPGTGVLNEQFF. CDR3 DNA: TGTGCCACCCACCCGGGGACAGGGGTCCTCAATGAGCAGTTCTTC. The chain joins TRBV24-1 to TRBJ2-1, with 10 nucleotides matching TRBD1. Germline values: CDR1 KGHDR, CDR2 SFDVKD. This CDR3 is built from 15 residues. The trim removed 9 bases at V and 6 bases at J, leaving 10 bases unmatched.

CDR3 nucleotides: TGTGCCAGCAGTCAGGGACAAGGACTAGCGGGGGGGCCCTGGGAGACCCAGTACTTC. This sequence encodes CASSQGQGLAGGPWETQYF. The chain joins TRBV6-6 to TRBJ2-5; 15 bases match TRBD2. The CDR3 extends over 19 amino acids. V lost 5 bases to trimming and J lost 5 bases; unmatched junction nucleotides: 15. In germline, CDR1 is MNHNY, CDR2 SVGAGI (reference sequence).

V usage is TRBV5-6 and J usage is TRBJ1-2, with TRBD1 matching 10 bases. Germline V gives CDR1 SGHDT, CDR2 YYEEEE. V shed 2 bases and J 3 bases; nucleotides not matched to a gene: 7. This CDR3 has 16 residues. The CDR3: CASSLFGDRGHYGYTF. CDR3 sequence (DNA): TGTGCCAGCAGCTTATTTGGGGACAGGGGACACTATGGCTACACCTTC.

V usage is TRBV18 and J usage is TRBJ1-1, with TRBD1 matching over 7 bases. Trimming at V came to 6 bases and at J to 2 bases, leaving 6 bases not matched to a gene. The CDR3 length is 14 residues. In germline, CDR1 is KGHSH, CDR2 LQKENI. The CDR3 DNA reads TGTGCCAGCTCGCGGGGACAGACTAACACTGAAGCTTTCTTT. Translation: CASSRGQTNTEAFF.

V usage is TRBV6-2 or TRBV6-3 and J usage is TRBJ1-2, with a tentative D call TRBD1 (5 bases). Germline V lookup: CDR1 MNHEY, CDR2 SVGEGT. The CDR3 totals 13 residues. Trimming took off 6 bases at V and 3 bases at J, with 11 bases between the two ends. CDR3 in DNA: TGTGCCAGCAGGGGGACTGCACACTATGGCTACACCTTC. As protein: CASRGTAHYGYTF.

This clonotype was observed at least ten times. The chain uses TRBV20-1 and TRBJ1-5, with D possibly matching TRBD1 (6 bases). Germline CDR1 is DFQATT and CDR2 is SNEGSKA (reference sequence). V was shortened by 3 bases and J by 5 bases, with 14 bases between the two germline ends. The CDR3 consists of 14 residues. CDR3 DNA sequence: TGCAGTGCTAGCTGGGGGCCGGGGGATCAGCCCCAGCATTTT. Protein sequence: CSASWGPGDQPQHF.

The sample holds a few counts of this clonotype. This chain joins TRBV7-2 and TRBJ1-4; TRBD1 is a possible D gene (5 bases). The germline gives CDR1 SGHTA, CDR2 FQGNSA. V was cut by 2 bases and J by 7 bases, with 14 bases left in between. The CDR3 is 15 amino acids. CDR3 protein: CASSLFMGQGEKLFF. CDR3 sequence (DNA): TGTGCCAGCAGCTTATTCATGGGGCAGGGTGAAAAACTGTTTTTT.